This T cell receptor beta chain emerged from a study of T cell changes during pregnancy in multiple sclerosis. This clone has just one count. Generated by immunoSEQ multiplex PCR, the TCRdb table keeps only in-frame clones and is missing some. The sample carries about 74,000 clones, roughly 91% recorded once. The CDR3 sequence is 14 residues long. V shed 5 bases and J 4 bases; nucleotides not matched to a gene: 6. Germline V CDR1 and CDR2: SGHRS, YFSETQ. J is TRBJ2-7 and V is TRBV5-1, with 10 bases fitting TRBD1. The sequenced sample was peripheral blood, obtained in the third trimester of pregnancy. This receptor was taken from a female donor with multiple sclerosis, enrolled in a pregnancy study. The CDR3 DNA reads as TGCGCCAGCAGTCGGGACAGGGGTAGATACGAGCAGTACTTC. As protein: CASSRDRGRYEQYF. The variable domain in full, with the rest retrieved from reference TRBV5-1 and TRBJ2-7, is KAGVTQTPRYLIKTRGQQVTLSCSPISGHRSVSWYQQTPGQGLQFLFEYFSETQRNKGNFPGRFSGRQFSNSRSEMNVSTLELGDSALYLCASSRDRGRYEQYFGPGTRLTVT.